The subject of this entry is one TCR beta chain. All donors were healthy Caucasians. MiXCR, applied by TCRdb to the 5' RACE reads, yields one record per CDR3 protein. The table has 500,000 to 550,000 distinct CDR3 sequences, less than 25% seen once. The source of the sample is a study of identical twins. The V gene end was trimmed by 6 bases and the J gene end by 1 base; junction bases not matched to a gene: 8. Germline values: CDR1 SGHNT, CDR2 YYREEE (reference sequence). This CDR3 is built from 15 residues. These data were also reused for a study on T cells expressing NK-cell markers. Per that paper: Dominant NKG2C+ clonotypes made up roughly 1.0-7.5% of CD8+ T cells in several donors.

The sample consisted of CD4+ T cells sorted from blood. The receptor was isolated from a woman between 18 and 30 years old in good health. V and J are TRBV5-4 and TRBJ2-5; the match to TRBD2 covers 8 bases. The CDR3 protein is CASTLGSGVQETQYF. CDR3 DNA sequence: TGTGCCAGCACTCTCGGTAGCGGGGTCCAAGAGACCCAGTACTTC.